A single sample gave rise to the 2 T cell receptor beta chains below, sequenced in a study of OX40 agonist ivuxolimab in advanced cancers. Libraries were prepared by immunoSEQ multiplex PCR; TCRdb keeps only in-frame clonotypes and omits some of them. The table has about 60,000 clones, 91% seen once; the top ten hold 11% to 15%. The input for sequencing was CD4+ or CD8+ T cells sorted from blood, taken in a trial of the OX40 agonist ivuxolimab. These receptors were taken from an adult with an advanced solid tumor such as melanoma, head and neck, liver or kidney cancer.

V and J are TRBV4-1 and TRBJ2-5; TRBD2 matches 15 bases. This CDR3 has 16 amino acids. V lost 1 base, J lost 5 bases, and 2 bases stayed unmatched. Germline V gene sequence: CDR1 MGHRA, CDR2 YSYEKL. As DNA, the CDR3 is TGCGCCAGCAGCCAAGGGACTAGCGGGAGGGTGGAGACCCAGTACTTC. It translates to CASSQGTSGRVETQYF.

The chain is built from TRBV19 and TRBJ1-2; D gene uncertain. The V gene's germline CDR1 is LNHDA and CDR2 SQIVND (reference sequence). CDR3 size: 11 residues. V was trimmed by 4 bases and J by 4 bases, leaving 4 bases between them. CDR3: CASSTPYGYTF. CDR3 sequence (DNA): TGTGCCAGTAGTACCCCCTATGGCTACACCTTC. Full variable domain (outside the CDR3, taken from reference TRBV19 and TRBJ1-2): DGGITQSPKYLFRKEGQNVTLSCEQNLNHDAMYWYRQDPGQGLRLIYYSQIVNDFQKGDIAEGYSVSREKKESFPLTVTSAQKNPTAFYLCASSTPYGYTFGSGTRLTVV.